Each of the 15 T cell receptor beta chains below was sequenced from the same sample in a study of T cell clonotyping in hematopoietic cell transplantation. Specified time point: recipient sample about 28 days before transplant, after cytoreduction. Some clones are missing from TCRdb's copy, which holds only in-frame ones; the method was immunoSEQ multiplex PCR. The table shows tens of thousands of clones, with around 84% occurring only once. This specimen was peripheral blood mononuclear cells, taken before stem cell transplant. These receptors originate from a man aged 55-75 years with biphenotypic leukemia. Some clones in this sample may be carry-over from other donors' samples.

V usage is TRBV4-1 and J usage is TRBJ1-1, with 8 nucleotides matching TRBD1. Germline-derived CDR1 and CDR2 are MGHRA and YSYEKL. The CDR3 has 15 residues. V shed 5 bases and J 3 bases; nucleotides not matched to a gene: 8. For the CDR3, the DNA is TGCGCCAGCAGCGTCGGACAGGGAGGTTACACTGAAGCTTTCTTT. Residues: CASSVGQGGYTEAFF.

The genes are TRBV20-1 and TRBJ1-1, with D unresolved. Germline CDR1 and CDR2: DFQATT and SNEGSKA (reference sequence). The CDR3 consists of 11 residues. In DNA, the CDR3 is TGCAGCCCCGAACCGGACACTGAAGCTTTCTTT. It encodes CSPEPDTEAFF.

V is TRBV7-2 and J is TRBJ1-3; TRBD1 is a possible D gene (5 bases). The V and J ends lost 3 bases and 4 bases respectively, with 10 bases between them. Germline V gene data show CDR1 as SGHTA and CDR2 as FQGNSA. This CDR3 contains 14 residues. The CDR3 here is CASSFPGRGNTIYF. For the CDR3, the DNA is TGTGCCAGCAGCTTCCCAGGGCGCGGAAACACCATATATTTT.

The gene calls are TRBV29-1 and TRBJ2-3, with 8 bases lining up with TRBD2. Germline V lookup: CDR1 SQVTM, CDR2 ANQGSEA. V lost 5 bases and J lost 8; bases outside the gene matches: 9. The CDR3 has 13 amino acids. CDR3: CSVTSGPPGTQYF. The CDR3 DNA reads TGCAGCGTTACTAGCGGCCCACCCGGTACGCAGTATTTT.

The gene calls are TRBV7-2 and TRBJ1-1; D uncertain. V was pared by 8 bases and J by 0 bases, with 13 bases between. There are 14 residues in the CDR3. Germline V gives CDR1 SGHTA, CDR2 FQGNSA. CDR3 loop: CASGVRTMNTEAFF. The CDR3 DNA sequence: TGTGCCAGCGGGGTCCGAACTATGAACACTGAAGCTTTCTTT. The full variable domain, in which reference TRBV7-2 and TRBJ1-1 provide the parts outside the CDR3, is GAGVSQSPSNKVTEKGKDVELRCDPISGHTALYWYRQSLGQGLEFLIYFQGNSAPDKSGLPSDRFSAERTGGSVSTLTIQRTQQEDSAVYLCASGVRTMNTEAFFGQGTRLTVV.

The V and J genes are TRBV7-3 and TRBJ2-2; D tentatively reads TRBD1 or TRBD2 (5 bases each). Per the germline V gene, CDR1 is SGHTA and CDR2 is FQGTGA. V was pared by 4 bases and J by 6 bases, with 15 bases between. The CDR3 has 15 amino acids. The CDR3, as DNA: TGTGCCAGCAGCTCGGGGACCATTATCGCCGGGGAGCTGTTTTTT. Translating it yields CASSSGTIIAGELFF.

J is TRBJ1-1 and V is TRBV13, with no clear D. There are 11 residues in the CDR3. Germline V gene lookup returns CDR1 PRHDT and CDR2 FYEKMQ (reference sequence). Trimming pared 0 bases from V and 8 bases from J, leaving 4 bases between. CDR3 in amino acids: CASSLGQEAFF. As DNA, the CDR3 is TGTGCCAGCAGCTTAGGCCAGGAAGCTTTCTTT.

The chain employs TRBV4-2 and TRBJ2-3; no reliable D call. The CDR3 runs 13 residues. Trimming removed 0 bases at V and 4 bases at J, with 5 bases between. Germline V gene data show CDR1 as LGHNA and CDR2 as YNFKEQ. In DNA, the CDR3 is TGTGCCAGCAGCCAAGAGGCCGCAGATACGCAGTATTTT. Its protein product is CASSQEAADTQYF.

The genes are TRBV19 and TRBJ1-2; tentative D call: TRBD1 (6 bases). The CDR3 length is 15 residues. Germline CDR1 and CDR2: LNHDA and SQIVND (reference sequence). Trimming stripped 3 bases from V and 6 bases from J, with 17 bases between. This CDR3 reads CASSIRGQLMNGYTF. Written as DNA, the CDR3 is TGTGCCAGTAGTATCCGCGGACAGCTTATGAATGGCTACACCTTC.

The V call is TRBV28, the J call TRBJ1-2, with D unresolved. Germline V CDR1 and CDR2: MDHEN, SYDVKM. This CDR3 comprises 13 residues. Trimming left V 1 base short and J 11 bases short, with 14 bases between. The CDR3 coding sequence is TGTGCCAGCAGTTTATCGGCACGGGTTGGGTACACCTTC. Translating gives CASSLSARVGYTF.

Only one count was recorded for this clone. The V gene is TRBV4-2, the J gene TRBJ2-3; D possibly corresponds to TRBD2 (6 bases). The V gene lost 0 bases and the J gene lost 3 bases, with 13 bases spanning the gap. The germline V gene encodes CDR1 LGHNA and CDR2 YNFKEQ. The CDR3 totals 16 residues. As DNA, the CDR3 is TGTGCCAGCAGCCAAGATCGTGGCGGGGCTACAGATACGCAGTATTTT. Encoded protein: CASSQDRGGATDTQYF.

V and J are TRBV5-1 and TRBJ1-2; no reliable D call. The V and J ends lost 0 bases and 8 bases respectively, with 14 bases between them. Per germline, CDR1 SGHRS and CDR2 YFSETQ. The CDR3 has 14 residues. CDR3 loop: CASSLDVPEAGYTF. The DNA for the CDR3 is TGCGCCAGCAGCTTGGATGTACCCGAGGCGGGCTACACCTTC. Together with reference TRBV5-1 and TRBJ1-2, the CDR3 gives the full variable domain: KAGVTQTPRYLIKTRGQQVTLSCSPISGHRSVSWYQQTPGQGLQFLFEYFSETQRNKGNFPGRFSGRQFSNSRSEMNVSTLELGDSALYLCASSLDVPEAGYTFGSGTRLTVV.

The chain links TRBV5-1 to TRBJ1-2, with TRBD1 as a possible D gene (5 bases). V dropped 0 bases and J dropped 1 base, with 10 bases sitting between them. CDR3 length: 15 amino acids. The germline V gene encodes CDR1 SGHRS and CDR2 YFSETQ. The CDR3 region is CASSLETENNYGYTF. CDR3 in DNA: TGCGCCAGCAGCTTGGAGACAGAGAATAACTATGGCTACACCTTC.

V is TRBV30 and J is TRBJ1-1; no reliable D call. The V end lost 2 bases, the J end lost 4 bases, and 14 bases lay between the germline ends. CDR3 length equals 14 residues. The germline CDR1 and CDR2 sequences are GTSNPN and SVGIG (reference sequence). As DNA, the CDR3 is TGTGCCTGGAGTATCGGGGTACCGGGCACTGAAGCTTTCTTT. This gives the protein CAWSIGVPGTEAFF.

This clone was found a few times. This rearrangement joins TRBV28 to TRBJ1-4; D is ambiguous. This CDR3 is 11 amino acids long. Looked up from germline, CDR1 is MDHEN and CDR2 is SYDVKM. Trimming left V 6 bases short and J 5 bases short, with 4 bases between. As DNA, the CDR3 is TGTGCCAGCAGGTCAAATGAAAAACTGTTTTTT. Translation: CASRSNEKLFF.